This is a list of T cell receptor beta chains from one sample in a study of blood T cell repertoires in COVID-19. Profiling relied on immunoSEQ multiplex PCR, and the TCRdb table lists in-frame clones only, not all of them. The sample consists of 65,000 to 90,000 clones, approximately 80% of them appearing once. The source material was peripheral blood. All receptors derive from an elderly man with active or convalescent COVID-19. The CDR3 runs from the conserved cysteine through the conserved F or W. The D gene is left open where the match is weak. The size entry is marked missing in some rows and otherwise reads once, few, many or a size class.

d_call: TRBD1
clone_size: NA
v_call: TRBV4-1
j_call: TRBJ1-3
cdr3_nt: TGCGCCAGCAGCCGGGGGACAGGGTCTGGAAACACCATATATTTT
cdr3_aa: CASSRGTGSGNTIYF

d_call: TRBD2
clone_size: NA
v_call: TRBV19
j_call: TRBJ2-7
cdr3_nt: TGTGCCAGCGCAGAAGATAGAAAGACTAGCGGGAGCTCCTACGAGCAGTACTTC
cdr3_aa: CASAEDRKTSGSSYEQYF

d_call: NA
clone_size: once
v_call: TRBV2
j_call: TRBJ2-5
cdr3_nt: TGTGCCAGCAGTGTCCTCAGAGGGACCCAGTACTTC
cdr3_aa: CASSVLRGTQYF

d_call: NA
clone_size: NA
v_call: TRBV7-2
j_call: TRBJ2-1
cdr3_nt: TGTGCCAGCAGCTTACATGGCAACCCACCTTACAATGAGCAGTTCTTC
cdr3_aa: CASSLHGNPPYNEQFF

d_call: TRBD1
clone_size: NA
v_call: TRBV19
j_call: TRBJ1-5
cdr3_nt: TGTGCCAGTAGTCAGAAACAGGGGGCGGGTCAGCCCCAGCATTTT
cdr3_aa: CASSQKQGAGQPQHF

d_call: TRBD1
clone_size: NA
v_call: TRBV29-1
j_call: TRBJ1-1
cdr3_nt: TGCAGCGTTGTCCAACAGGGGATTAGCACTGAAGCTTTCTTT
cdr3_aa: CSVVQQGISTEAFF

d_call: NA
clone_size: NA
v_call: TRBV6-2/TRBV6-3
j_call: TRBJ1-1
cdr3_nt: TGTGCCAGCAGTTACTCGGGCAGTCGGACTGAAGCTTTCTTT
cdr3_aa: CASSYSGSRTEAFF

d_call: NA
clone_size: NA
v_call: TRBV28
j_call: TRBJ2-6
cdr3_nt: TGTGCCAGCAGCGGAGTGGGTTGGCTCTCTGGGGCCAACGTCCTGACTTTC
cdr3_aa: CASSGVGWLSGANVLTF

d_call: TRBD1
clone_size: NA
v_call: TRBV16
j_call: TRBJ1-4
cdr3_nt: TGTGCCAGCAGCCAACTAGGAGGACAGGGGCGCGAAAAACTGTTTTTT
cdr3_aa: CASSQLGGQGREKLFF

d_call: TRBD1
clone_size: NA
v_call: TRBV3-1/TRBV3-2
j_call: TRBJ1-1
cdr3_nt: TGTGCCAGCAGCCAAGATCTAAGAGGGGGCGAAGCTTTCTTT
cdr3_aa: CASSQDLRGGEAFF

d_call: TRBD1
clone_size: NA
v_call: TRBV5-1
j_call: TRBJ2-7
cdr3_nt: TGCGCCAGCAGCTTTGATACCGGGACAGGGTCCTACGAGCAGTACTTC
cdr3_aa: CASSFDTGTGSYEQYF

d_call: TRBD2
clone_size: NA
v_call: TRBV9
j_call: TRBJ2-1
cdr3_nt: TGTGCCAGCAGCAACCAGCGGGAGGGTCTTGATGAGCAGTTCTTC
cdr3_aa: CASSNQREGLDEQFF

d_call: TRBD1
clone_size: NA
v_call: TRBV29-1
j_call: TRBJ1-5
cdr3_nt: TGCAGCGTGGGGGTGACAGGGGAGGGCAATCAGCCCCAGCATTTT
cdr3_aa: CSVGVTGEGNQPQHF

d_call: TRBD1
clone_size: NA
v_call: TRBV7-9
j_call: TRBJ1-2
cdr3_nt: TGTGCCAGCAGCGCGACAGGGTCTATCGGCTACACCTTC
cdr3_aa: CASSATGSIGYTF

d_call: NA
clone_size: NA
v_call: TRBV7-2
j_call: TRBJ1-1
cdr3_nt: TGTGCCAGCAGAGTAGGGGTGACGAACACTGAAGCTTTCTTT
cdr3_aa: CASRVGVTNTEAFF

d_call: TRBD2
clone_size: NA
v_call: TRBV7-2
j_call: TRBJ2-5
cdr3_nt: TGTGCCAGCAGCTTAGAACTAGCGGGAAGTCAGACCCAGTACTTC
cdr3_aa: CASSLELAGSQTQYF

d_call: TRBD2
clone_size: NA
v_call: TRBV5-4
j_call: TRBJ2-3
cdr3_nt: TGTGCCAGCACCTCGGGACTAGCGGGGGGAGGGGATACGCAGTATTTT
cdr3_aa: CASTSGLAGGGDTQYF

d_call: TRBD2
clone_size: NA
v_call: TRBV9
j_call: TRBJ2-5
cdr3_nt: TGTGCCAGCAGCCCTAGGACTAGCGAGAGGGGGGAGACCCAGTACTTC
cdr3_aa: CASSPRTSERGETQYF

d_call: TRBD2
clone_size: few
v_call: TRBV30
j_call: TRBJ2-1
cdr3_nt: TGTGCCTGGAGTGTAGGTCGACTAGCGGAACCTCTCCGTGAGCAGTTCTTC
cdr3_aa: CAWSVGRLAEPLREQFF

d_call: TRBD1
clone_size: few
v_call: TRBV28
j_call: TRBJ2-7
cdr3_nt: TGTGCCAGCAGAACCCGCGACAGGGGGCAGTACGAGCAGTACTTC
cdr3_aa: CASRTRDRGQYEQYF

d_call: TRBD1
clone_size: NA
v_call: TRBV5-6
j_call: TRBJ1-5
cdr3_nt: TGTGCCAGCAGCGCGCGAAGGACAGGGGGTGGCAATCAGCCCCAGCATTTT
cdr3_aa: CASSARRTGGGNQPQHF

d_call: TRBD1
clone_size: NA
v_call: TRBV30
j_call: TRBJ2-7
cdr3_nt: TGTGCCTGGGCGACAGGGAATCTTTACGAGCAGTACTTC
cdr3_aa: CAWATGNLYEQYF

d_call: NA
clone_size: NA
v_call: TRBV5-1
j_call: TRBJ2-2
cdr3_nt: TGCGCCAGCAGCGGGGGAAGTAGCGGGAACACCGGGGAGCTGTTTTTT
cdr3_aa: CASSGGSSGNTGELFF

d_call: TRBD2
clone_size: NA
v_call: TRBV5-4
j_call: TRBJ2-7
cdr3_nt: TGTGCCAGCAGCTCACGGACTAGCGGCTACGAGCAGTACTTC
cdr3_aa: CASSSRTSGYEQYF

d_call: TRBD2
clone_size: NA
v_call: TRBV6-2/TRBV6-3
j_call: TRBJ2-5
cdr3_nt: TGTGCCAGCAGTCCACTAGCGGGAGGGCCCACCGAGACCCAGTACTTC
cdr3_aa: CASSPLAGGPTETQYF

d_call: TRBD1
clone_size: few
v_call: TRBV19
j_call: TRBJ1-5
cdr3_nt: TGTGCCAGTAGTACGACAGGGAGCAATCAGCCCCAGCATTTT
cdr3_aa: CASSTTGSNQPQHF

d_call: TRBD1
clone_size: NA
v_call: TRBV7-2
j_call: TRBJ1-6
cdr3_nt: TGTGCCAGCGCGTGGGGACAGGTGAATTCACCCCTCCACTTT
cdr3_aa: CASAWGQVNSPLHF

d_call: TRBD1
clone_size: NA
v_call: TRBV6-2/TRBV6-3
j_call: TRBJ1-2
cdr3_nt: TGTGCCAGCAGCCGGATCGGGACAGGGGTTCACTATGGCTACACCTTC
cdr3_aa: CASSRIGTGVHYGYTF

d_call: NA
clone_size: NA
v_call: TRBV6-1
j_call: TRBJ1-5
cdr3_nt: TGTGCCAGCAGTGAATGGGGTCCCGGGACTTACCTTTATAGCAATCAGCCCCAGCATTTT
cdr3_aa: CASSEWGPGTYLYSNQPQHF

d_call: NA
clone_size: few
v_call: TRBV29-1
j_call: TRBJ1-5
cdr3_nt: TGCAGCGTTAAAGATAACGGGGAGTTGCCCCAGCATTTT
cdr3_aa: CSVKDNGELPQHF

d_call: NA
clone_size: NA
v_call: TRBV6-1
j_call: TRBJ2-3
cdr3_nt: TGTGCCAGCAGTGAGGGGACACCCACAGATACGCAGTATTTT
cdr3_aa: CASSEGTPTDTQYF

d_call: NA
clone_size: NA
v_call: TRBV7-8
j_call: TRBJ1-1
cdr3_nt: TGTGCCAGCAGCCCCGCCCCGGGAGACGAAGCTTTCTTT
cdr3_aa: CASSPAPGDEAFF

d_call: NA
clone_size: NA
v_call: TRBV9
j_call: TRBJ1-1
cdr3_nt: TGTGCCAGCAGCCCGAGGCCGTCCGCGGAAGCTTTCTTT
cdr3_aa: CASSPRPSAEAFF

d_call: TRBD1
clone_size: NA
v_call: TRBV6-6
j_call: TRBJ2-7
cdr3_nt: TGTGCCAGCAGTCAGGGGGACAACGAGCAGTACTTC
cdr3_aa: CASSQGDNEQYF

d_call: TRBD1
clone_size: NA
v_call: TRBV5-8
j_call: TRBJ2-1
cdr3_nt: TGTGCCAGCAGCGGGGGACAGACCTCCTACAATGAGCAGTTCTTC
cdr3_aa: CASSGGQTSYNEQFF

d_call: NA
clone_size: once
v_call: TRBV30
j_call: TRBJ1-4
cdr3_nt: TGTGCCTGGAGTTCCAGCGGAAAGGAAAAACTGTTTTTT
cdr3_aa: CAWSSSGKEKLFF

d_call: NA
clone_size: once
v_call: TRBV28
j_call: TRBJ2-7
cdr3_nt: TGTGCCAGCAGTTTATTTGGGGCAGGGGTGGACGAGCAGTACTTC
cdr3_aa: CASSLFGAGVDEQYF

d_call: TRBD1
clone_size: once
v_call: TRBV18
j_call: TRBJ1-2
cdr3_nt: TGTGCCAGCTCAATGGGACAGGCCTATGGCTACACCTTC
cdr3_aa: CASSMGQAYGYTF

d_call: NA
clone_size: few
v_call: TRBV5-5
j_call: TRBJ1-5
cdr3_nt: TGTGCCAGCAGCTTGGTATGGAACAGGGCGGGTCAGCCCCAGCATTTT
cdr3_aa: CASSLVWNRAGQPQHF

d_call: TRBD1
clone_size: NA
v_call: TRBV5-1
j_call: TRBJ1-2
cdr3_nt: TGCGCCAGCAGCAGGACAGGGGTGAGAGGCTACACCTTC
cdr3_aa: CASSRTGVRGYTF

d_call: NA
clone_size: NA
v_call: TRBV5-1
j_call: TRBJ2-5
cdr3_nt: TGCGCCAGCAGCTTGTATACTATCAGAGAGACCCAGTACTTC
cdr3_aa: CASSLYTIRETQYF

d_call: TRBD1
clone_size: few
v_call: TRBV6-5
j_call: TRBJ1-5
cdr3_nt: TGTGCCAGTTCTGGGACAGGGCGCAATCAGCCCCAGCATTTT
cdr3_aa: CASSGTGRNQPQHF

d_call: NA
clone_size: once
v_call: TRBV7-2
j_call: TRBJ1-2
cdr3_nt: TGTGCCAGCAGTTATTTTAGGGACACCTCTAACTATGGCTACACCTTC
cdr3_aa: CASSYFRDTSNYGYTF

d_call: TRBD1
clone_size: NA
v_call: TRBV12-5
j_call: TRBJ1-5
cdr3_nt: TGTGCTAGTCGTACCTCAGGGGGAAATCAGCCCCAGCATTTT
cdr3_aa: CASRTSGGNQPQHF

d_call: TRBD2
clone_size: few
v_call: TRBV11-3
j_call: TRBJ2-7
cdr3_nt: TGTGCCAGCAGCTTTAGCGGGAGAGGGTACGAGCAGTACTTC
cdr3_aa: CASSFSGRGYEQYF

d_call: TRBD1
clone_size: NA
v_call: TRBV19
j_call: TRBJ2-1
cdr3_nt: TGTGCCAGTAGTAGGGGGACAGTCAATTTATCCTACAATGAGCAGTTCTTC
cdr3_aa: CASSRGTVNLSYNEQFF

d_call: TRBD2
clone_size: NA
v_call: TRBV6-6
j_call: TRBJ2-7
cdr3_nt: TGTGCCAGCAGTAGGGCTAGCGGGATAGCCGCCTACGAGCAGTACTTC
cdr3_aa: CASSRASGIAAYEQYF

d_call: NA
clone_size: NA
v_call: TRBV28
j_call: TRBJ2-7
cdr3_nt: TGTGCCAGCAGTGGCTCGTCCGGGGGGCAATTCTACGAGCAGTACTTC
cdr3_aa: CASSGSSGGQFYEQYF

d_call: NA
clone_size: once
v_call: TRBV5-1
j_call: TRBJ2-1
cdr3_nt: TGCGCCAGCAGCTTGATGGGGGCCTCCTACAATGAGCAGTTCTTC
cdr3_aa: CASSLMGASYNEQFF

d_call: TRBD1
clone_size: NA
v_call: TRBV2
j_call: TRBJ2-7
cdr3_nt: TGTGCCAGCAGTGGGGACAGGGTGTGGGAGCAGTACTTC
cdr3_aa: CASSGDRVWEQYF

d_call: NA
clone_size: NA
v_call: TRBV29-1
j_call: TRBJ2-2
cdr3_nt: TGCAGCGTTTTCGCCGGGGAGCTGTTTTTT
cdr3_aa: CSVFAGELFF